The 27 T cell receptor beta chains reported below all come from one sample, sequenced in a study of T cells in localized non-small cell lung cancer. Sequencing was performed with immunoSEQ multiplex PCR; in TCRdb, only in-frame clones are kept and a portion is missing. The table records around 3,000 clones, approximately 17% of them present only once. The sequenced sample was lung tumor tissue, obtained before any cancer treatment. The receptors come from a man between 40 and 69 years old with stage I squamous cell lung carcinoma.

Note on this clone: Sequence at one end of the junction differs from germline and may be a read error. The chain couples TRBV6-8 to TRBJ2-3, with 8 nucleotides matching TRBD1. This CDR3 comprises 15 residues. Germline V gives CDR1 MNHGY, CDR2 SAAAGT. CDR3 DNA sequence: TGTGCCAGCAGTGACTCACAGGGGGGCACAGATACGCAGTATTTT. It yields the protein CASSDSQGGTDTQYF.

This clone was counted a few times. The CDR3 coding sequence is TGTGCCAGCTCACCGGGACAGGGGGCCCCCTGGTTCAATCAGCCCCAGCATTTT. Translating it yields CASSPGQGAPWFNQPQHF. The chain couples TRBV18 to TRBJ1-5, with 12 bases identical to TRBD1. CDR1 is KGHSH and CDR2 is LQKENI in the germline V gene. The CDR3 covers 18 residues. V shed 3 bases and J 3 bases; nucleotides not matched to a gene: 9. Drawing the rest from reference TRBV18 and TRBJ1-5, the complete variable domain is NAGVMQNPRHLVRRRGQEARLRCSPMKGHSHVYWYRQLPEEGLKFMVYLQKENIIDESGMPKERFSAEFPKEGPSILRIQQVVRGDSAAYFCASSPGQGAPWFNQPQHFGDGTRLSIL.

This clone was seen a few times. The chain is built from TRBV9 and TRBJ1-4, with D maybe TRBD1 (6 bases). V dropped 5 bases and J dropped 5 bases, with 10 bases sitting between them. The CDR3 loop spans 13 amino acids. Germline values: CDR1 SGDLS, CDR2 YYNGEE. The CDR3 DNA reads as TGTGCCAGCAGGAGGACAGACAATGAAAAACTGTTTTTT. Translation: CASRRTDNEKLFF. The complete variable domain, with remaining parts taken from reference TRBV9 and TRBJ1-4, reads DSGVTQTPKHLITATGQRVTLRCSPRSGDLSVYWYQQSLDQGLQFLIQYYNGEERAKGNILERFSAQQFPDLHSELNLSSLELGDSALYFCASRRTDNEKLFFGSGTQLSVL.

The J gene is TRBJ1-1, the V gene TRBV15; 8 bases fit TRBD1. The CDR3 runs to 15 residues. Germline V gene data show CDR1 as LNHNV and CDR2 as YYDKDF (reference sequence). Germline trimming cut 0 bases from V and 8 bases from J; bases unmatched to any gene: 8. CDR3 DNA sequence: TGTGCCACCAGCAGAGAGCAAGTGGGACAGGTGGAAGCTTTCTTT. This encodes CATSREQVGQVEAFF.

This clone counts as medium-sized. The V gene is TRBV11-3, the J gene TRBJ1-3, with D perhaps matching TRBD1 (6 bases). CDR1 and CDR2 (germline): SGHNT, YENEEA. V lost 3 bases, J lost 2 bases, and 23 bases lay in between. This CDR3 comprises 19 residues. The chain's CDR3 is CASSLGSGDTPRPGNTIYF. The CDR3 DNA sequence: TGTGCCAGCAGCTTGGGGTCTGGGGACACTCCCCGCCCTGGAAACACCATATATTTT.

This clone was seen only a few times. The CDR3 DNA reads TGTGCCAGCAGGGGGGGGTCCTATAATTCACCCCTCCACTTT. It is translated as CASRGGSYNSPLHF. The rearrangement joins TRBV6-8 to TRBJ1-6, with D perhaps matching TRBD1 (5 bases). The CDR3 extends over 14 amino acids. Germline CDR1 is MNHGY and CDR2 is SAAAGT. Deletions cut 6 bases from V and 1 base from J, with 7 bases between.

This clone counts as medium-sized (0.01 to 0.1%). The V gene is TRBV6-8, the J gene TRBJ2-2; D is perhaps TRBD1 (5 bases). V was trimmed by 8 bases and J by 5 bases, leaving 12 bases between them. CDR1 and CDR2 (germline): MNHGY, SAAAGT. This CDR3 has 13 residues. Written as DNA, the CDR3 is TGTGCCAGCGGGGCAGGCCCGACCGGGGAGCTGTTTTTT. It yields the protein CASGAGPTGELFF.

The chain joins TRBV9 to TRBJ1-6; unclear D gene. The germline V and J ends were trimmed by 7 bases and 7 bases, with 12 bases remaining between them. The CDR3 is 13 residues long. Germline values: CDR1 SGDLS, CDR2 YYNGEE. The CDR3 region has the DNA TGTGCCAGCCAAAAGTCCGGGAATTCACCCCTCCACTTT. It specifies CASQKSGNSPLHF.

This chain joins TRBV16 and TRBJ2-7; 7 positions agree with TRBD1. The V gene's germline CDR1 is KGHSY and CDR2 FQNENV. This CDR3 is built from 13 residues. J was trimmed by 6 bases and V by 5 bases; bases with no gene match: 7. In DNA, the CDR3 is TGTGCCAGCAGCGATCACAGGGGCGGCGAGCAGTACTTC. Amino acids: CASSDHRGGEQYF.

There are a few counts of this clone. The chain carries TRBV10-3 and TRBJ1-1; no definite D call. The V and J ends lost 2 bases and 10 bases respectively, with 14 bases between them. This CDR3 spans 13 amino acids. Germline V gene data show CDR1 as ENHRY and CDR2 as SYGVKD. In DNA form, the CDR3 reads TGTGCCATCAGTGAGCCGAGCACAGTGGGAGCTTTCTTT. Amino acid sequence: CAISEPSTVGAFF.

This chain uses TRBV11-3 with TRBJ1-1; D may be TRBD1 (5 bases). The CDR3 covers 18 residues. V shed 1 base and J shed 4 bases, with 22 bases lying between them. Germline-derived CDR1 and CDR2 are SGHNT and YENEEA. CDR3 nucleotides: TGTGCCAGCAGCTTAGGTCGTCCCGGGACGGTCTCTGCCACTGAAGCTTTCTTT. This sequence encodes CASSLGRPGTVSATEAFF.

In this sample, this clone turned up many times. V gene TRBV11-3 combines with J gene TRBJ1-2; no clear D. V lost 5 bases and J 4 bases, leaving 17 bases between the germline ends. Germline CDR1 and CDR2: SGHNT and YENEEA. CDR3 length: 15 residues. The CDR3 DNA reads as TGTGCCAGCAGCATGACTTTGGCAGCGAGCTATGGCTACACCTTC. Amino acid sequence: CASSMTLAASYGYTF.

Points on this clone: An end of the junction differs from the germline gene, which may be a read error. The V gene is TRBV6-7, the J gene TRBJ2-2; no definite D call. TRBV6-7 is sorted into the ORF group, with uncertain function. The CDR3 extends over 11 amino acids. This CDR3 is CASSYSTTAIF. The CDR3 nucleotides read TGTGCCAGCAGTTACTCGACAACAGCCATTTTT.

This clone has just a few counts. The chain links TRBV9 to TRBJ2-2; D gene uncertain. The CDR3 contains 15 residues. Per the germline V gene, CDR1 is SGDLS and CDR2 is YYNGEE. V lost 0 bases and J 4 bases, leaving 10 bases between the germline ends. The CDR3 DNA follows: TGTGCCAGCAGCGTAGCTATCCAGTCCACCGGGGAGCTGTTTTTT. Protein product: CASSVAIQSTGELFF.

This clone was counted a few times. The V call is TRBV28, the J call TRBJ2-7, with D maybe TRBD2 (6 bases). The V end lost 2 bases, the J end lost 7 bases, and 12 bases lay between the germline ends. Germline V CDR1 and CDR2: MDHEN, SYDVKM. CDR3 length equals 13 residues. CDR3 loop: CASSLRTGGEQYF. The CDR3 DNA reads as TGTGCCAGCAGTTTAAGAACCGGAGGGGAGCAGTACTTC.

The chain has TRBV18 and TRBJ1-2; 7 nucleotides agree with TRBD1. V lost 4 bases to trimming and J lost 3 bases; unmatched junction nucleotides: 23. The CDR3 covers 20 residues. Germline CDR1 and CDR2: KGHSH and LQKENI. CDR3 amino acids: CASSRPSVRDRVDIHYGYTF. For the CDR3, the DNA is TGTGCCAGCTCACGCCCCAGCGTGAGGGACAGAGTTGACATTCACTATGGCTACACCTTC.

This clone is termed medium-sized. The junction differs from germline at one of its ends, possibly a read error. The CDR3 bases are TGTGCCATCAGTGGAGGTGAGGGGCACTATGGCTACACCTTC. Translated, it gives CAISGGEGHYGYTF. The chain links TRBV6-8 to TRBJ1-2; D might be TRBD1 (5 bases). This CDR3 spans 14 amino acids. Germline loops: CDR1 MNHGY, CDR2 SAAAGT.

The genes are TRBV19 and TRBJ1-5, with 8 bases that match TRBD1. The junction had 8 bases not matched to a gene; V was cut back by 7 bases and J by 3 bases. The CDR3 consists of 15 residues. Germline CDR1 LNHDA, CDR2 SQIVND (reference sequence). The CDR3 nucleotides are TGTGCCAGTACCAAGGAGGGACAGGCCAATCAGCCCCAGCATTTT. It translates to CASTKEGQANQPQHF.

This clone was counted between two and nine times. The chain employs TRBV6-7 and TRBJ1-1; D is unresolved. TRBV6-7 is an open reading frame whose function is uncertain. With 6 bases removed from V and 5 bases from J, the gap between germline ends came to 7 bases. CDR3 length: 11 amino acids. CDR3: CASRVVTEAFF. In nucleotides, the CDR3 is TGTGCCAGCAGGGTGGTTACTGAAGCTTTCTTT.

This clone has a handful of counts. The chain employs TRBV14 and TRBJ1-2, with D hard to call. The CDR3 has 12 amino acids. V was trimmed by 4 bases and J by 1 base, leaving 4 bases between them. Germline-derived CDR1 and CDR2 are SGHDN and FVKESK. The CDR3 region has the DNA TGTGCCAGCAGCCCGAGTAACTATGGCTACACCTTC. Translation gives CASSPSNYGYTF. The full variable domain, in which reference TRBV14 and TRBJ1-2 provide the parts outside the CDR3, is EAGVTQFPSHSVIEKGQTVTLRCDPISGHDNLYWYRRVMGKEIKFLLHFVKESKQDESGMPNNRFLAERTGGTYSTLKVQPAELEDSGVYFCASSPSNYGYTFGSGTRLTVV.

This chain connects TRBV5-1 to TRBJ1-4, with 8 bases lining up with TRBD1. The CDR3 contains 15 residues. Germline CDR1 reads SGHRS; CDR2 reads YFSETQ. Losses at the gene ends were 1 base for V and 5 bases for J; bases not matched to a gene: 4. As DNA, the CDR3 is TGCGCCAGCAGCTTGCAAGGGGACAGGAATGAAAAACTGTTTTTT. It is translated as CASSLQGDRNEKLFF. Filled out from reference TRBV5-1 and TRBJ1-4, the complete variable domain reads KAGVTQTPRYLIKTRGQQVTLSCSPISGHRSVSWYQQTPGQGLQFLFEYFSETQRNKGNFPGRFSGRQFSNSRSEMNVSTLELGDSALYLCASSLQGDRNEKLFFGSGTQLSVL.

V is TRBV15 and J is TRBJ1-1; tentative D call: TRBD1 (5 bases). Trimming shortened V by 9 bases and J by 2 bases, and 16 bases separated the two germline ends. Germline CDR1 LNHNV, CDR2 YYDKDF (reference sequence). The CDR3 loop spans 14 amino acids. CDR3 bases: TGTGCCACAGGCCGAGGGGCGGCTAACACTGAAGCTTTCTTT. Translated: CATGRGAANTEAFF.

This clone turned up a few times. The rearrangement joins TRBV11-3 to TRBJ1-1; 8 nucleotides match TRBD1. The CDR3 spans 14 residues. Trimming removed 5 bases from V and 6 bases from J; junction bases left unmatched: 8. Germline V lookup: CDR1 SGHNT, CDR2 YENEEA. This chain's CDR3 is CASSQTGGFAEAFF. The CDR3 DNA reads as TGTGCCAGCAGCCAAACAGGGGGTTTCGCTGAAGCTTTCTTT.

This clone was observed a handful of times. The J gene is TRBJ2-5, the V gene TRBV11-3, with 11 bases that match TRBD2. Germline V gives CDR1 SGHNT, CDR2 YENEEA. This CDR3 is built from 16 residues. V shed 5 bases, J shed 1 base, and the junction held 6 bases outside the gene matches. CDR3 DNA: TGTGCCAGCAGCCACGAGGGACTAGCGGCCCAAGAGACCCAGTACTTC. It yields the protein CASSHEGLAAQETQYF.

V is TRBV7-6 and J is TRBJ2-2, with TRBD1 identical over 8 bases. The V and J ends lost 2 bases and 4 bases, in that order; junction bases with no gene match: 6. The CDR3 covers 16 residues. In germline, CDR1 is SGHVS, CDR2 FNYEAQ. CDR3 protein: CASSLSIGQGTGELFF. The CDR3 DNA is TGTGCCAGCAGCTTAAGTATCGGACAGGGCACCGGGGAGCTGTTTTTT. Full variable domain (rest looked up from reference TRBV7-6 and TRBJ2-2): GAGVSQSPRYKVTKRGQDVALRCDPISGHVSLYWYRQALGQGPEFLTYFNYEAQQDKSGLPNDRFSAERPEGSISTLTIQRTEQRDSAMYRCASSLSIGQGTGELFFGEGSRLTVL.

By proportion, this clone is large. The V call is TRBV10-3, the J call TRBJ1-2; 7 nucleotides agree with TRBD1. CDR3 length: 13 amino acids. CDR1 is ENHRY and CDR2 is SYGVKD in the germline V gene. V dropped 2 bases and J dropped 8; count of bases not matched to a gene: 5. The DNA for the CDR3 is TGTGCCATCAGTGAGAAGGGGGCGGAAGGCTACACCTTC. It codes for CAISEKGAEGYTF.

The chain employs TRBV18 and TRBJ1-2; 12 positions match TRBD1. The CDR3 runs to 18 residues. After removal of 6 bases from V and 2 bases from J, the junction contained 13 bases not matched to a gene. The germline V gene has CDR1 KGHSH and CDR2 LQKENI. CDR3 DNA: TGTGCCAGCTCCCGATACACCGCCGGGACAGGGGGCAACTATGGCTACACCTTC. Its protein is CASSRYTAGTGGNYGYTF. The full variable domain, in which reference TRBV18 and TRBJ1-2 provide the parts outside the CDR3, is NAGVMQNPRHLVRRRGQEARLRCSPMKGHSHVYWYRQLPEEGLKFMVYLQKENIIDESGMPKERFSAEFPKEGPSILRIQQVVRGDSAAYFCASSRYTAGTGGNYGYTFGSGTRLTVV.